These T cell receptor beta chains were read from a single sample in a study of blood T cell repertoires in COVID-19. Data came from immunoSEQ multiplex PCR; TCRdb stores just in-frame clones and leaves some out. The sample carries about 100,000 clones, 69% recorded once. Sequenced input: peripheral blood. Receptors were obtained from a man older than 75 with acute or convalescent COVID-19. CDR3s include the opening cysteine and the closing phenylalanine or tryptophan. D genes are given only for firm matches. Clone size is shown for a subset of rows, as once, few, many or a class of expanded clone.

once,-,TRBJ1-2,TRBV2,CASSDMVAGYTF,TGTGCCAGCAGTGATATGGTGGCTGGCTACACCTTC
-,-,TRBJ1-5,TRBV28,CASSLPLEPQHF,TGTGCCAGCAGTTTACCCCTTGAGCCCCAGCATTTT
few,TRBD1,TRBJ2-3,TRBV6-5,CASSLGTGVTDTQYF,TGTGCCAGCAGCCTCGGGACAGGGGTCACAGATACGCAGTATTTT
-,TRBD1,TRBJ2-7,TRBV4-3,CASSQDEGTGGSEQYF,TGCGCCAGCAGCCAAGATGAAGGGACAGGGGGCTCCGAGCAGTACTTC
few,TRBD1,TRBJ1-5,TRBV28,CASSAWTGDSNQPQHF,TGTGCCAGCAGTGCATGGACAGGGGATAGCAATCAGCCCCAGCATTTT
-,-,TRBJ1-2,TRBV6-4,CAPYPEGRVTEANYGYTF,TGTGCCCCATACCCGGAGGGCAGGGTAACGGAGGCTAACTATGGCTACACCTTC
-,-,TRBJ2-7,TRBV28,CASSSPASPNSYEQYF,TGTGCCAGCAGTTCCCCGGCTAGCCCTAACTCCTACGAGCAGTACTTC
few,-,TRBJ1-1,TRBV28,CASSSGRTEAFF,TGTGCCAGCAGTTCAGGGCGCACTGAAGCTTTCTTT
-,TRBD1,TRBJ1-6,TRBV6-5,CASLPGGVHNSPLHF,TGTGCCAGCTTACCAGGGGGAGTTCATAATTCACCCCTCCACTTT
few,TRBD1,TRBJ1-2,TRBV25-1,CASSVGGGLYYGYTF,TGTGCCAGCAGTGTTGGAGGGGGCCTTTACTATGGCTACACCTTC
-,-,TRBJ2-7,TRBV6-6,CASSYFQGHEQYF,TGTGCCAGCAGTTACTTCCAGGGCCACGAGCAGTACTTC
once,-,TRBJ2-1,TRBV6-5,CASGSGSSEQFF,TGTGCCAGCGGGAGCGGAAGTAGTGAGCAGTTCTTC
-,-,TRBJ1-6,TRBV6-6,CATGGGSSPLHF,TGTGCCACCGGGGGGGGAAGTTCACCCCTCCACTTT
-,-,TRBJ2-7,TRBV19,CASSMSFSYEQYF,TGTGCCAGTAGTATGTCTTTCTCCTACGAGCAGTACTTC
-,-,TRBJ2-3,TRBV9,CASSVEPITDTQYF,TGTGCCAGCAGCGTAGAGCCAATCACAGATACGCAGTATTTT
-,-,TRBJ1-3,TRBV7-2,CASSHGTSGNTIYF,TGTGCCAGCAGCCATGGGACATCTGGAAACACCATATATTTT
-,-,TRBJ2-2,TRBV11-2,CASLLYRTTGELFF,TGTGCCAGCCTCCTTTACAGGACCACCGGGGAGCTGTTTTTT
few,-,TRBJ2-1,TRBV6-5,CASSPVAGEQFF,TGTGCCAGCAGTCCCGTCGCGGGTGAGCAGTTCTTC
few,-,TRBJ1-5,TRBV27,CASSPGERRNNQPQHF,TGTGCCAGCAGTCCCGGGGAGAGGAGGAACAATCAGCCCCAGCATTTT
-,TRBD1,TRBJ1-4,TRBV11-2,CASSLGTGLYEKLFF,TGTGCCAGCAGCTTGGGGACAGGACTGTATGAAAAACTGTTTTTT
-,-,TRBJ1-1,TRBV24-1,CAVTPTPGMNTEAFF,TGTGCCGTTACTCCCACTCCGGGGATGAACACTGAAGCTTTCTTT
-,-,TRBJ1-1,TRBV19,CASDKGRGALNTEAFF,TGTGCCAGCGACAAGGGGAGGGGGGCCCTGAACACTGAAGCTTTCTTT
-,-,TRBJ1-1,TRBV5-4,CASSPEREAEAFF,TGTGCCAGCAGCCCCGAACGGGAGGCTGAAGCTTTCTTT
-,TRBD2,TRBJ2-7,TRBV5-1,CASSFGTSGLYEQYF,TGCGCCAGCAGCTTCGGGACTAGCGGTCTCTACGAGCAGTACTTC
-,TRBD1,TRBJ2-7,TRBV7-2,CASARGLYEQYF,TGTGCCAGCGCCAGGGGGCTCTACGAGCAGTACTTC
-,-,TRBJ1-5,TRBV6-6,CASSYSSGMENQPQHF,TGTGCCAGCAGTTACTCGAGTGGTATGGAGAATCAGCCCCAGCATTTT
-,TRBD1,TRBJ2-1,TRBV30,CAWEGGQVKYNEQFF,TGTGCCTGGGAAGGGGGACAGGTGAAGTACAATGAGCAGTTCTTC
few,TRBD2,TRBJ2-1,TRBV11-2,CASSPARVGLVLDEQFF,TGTGCCAGCAGCCCCGCTAGGGTGGGACTAGTCTTGGATGAGCAGTTCTTC
-,TRBD2,TRBJ2-7,TRBV27,CASSLTGGLYYEQYF,TGTGCCAGCAGTTTAACGGGGGGACTCTACTACGAGCAGTACTTC
-,TRBD1,TRBJ1-1,TRBV5-4,CASSSGTGLNTEAFF,TGTGCCAGCAGCTCTGGGACAGGGCTCAACACTGAAGCTTTCTTT
few,TRBD2,TRBJ2-2,TRBV6-5,CASSYSSGSNTGELFF,TGTGCCAGCAGTTACTCTAGCGGGAGCAACACCGGGGAGCTGTTTTTT
-,TRBD1,TRBJ2-2,TRBV5-5,CASSSTYRGIAGELFF,TGTGCCAGCAGCTCTACCTACAGGGGGATCGCCGGGGAGCTGTTTTTT
-,-,TRBJ2-7,TRBV5-1,CASSRDTYEQYF,TGCGCCAGCAGTAGGGACACCTACGAGCAGTACTTC
-,-,TRBJ1-2,TRBV29-1,CSVTTADNYGYTF,TGCAGCGTCACGACAGCCGATAACTATGGCTACACCTTC
-,TRBD2,TRBJ2-2,TRBV10-3,CAISESGGTGELFF,TGTGCCATCAGTGAGTCCGGGGGGACCGGGGAGCTGTTTTTT
-,TRBD2,TRBJ2-1,TRBV6-2/TRBV6-3,CASSYLAGAYNEQFF,TGTGCCAGCAGTTACCTAGCGGGAGCCTACAATGAGCAGTTCTTC
-,TRBD2,TRBJ2-1,TRBV9,CASSPSGLAGDEQFF,TGTGCCAGCAGCCCCAGTGGACTAGCGGGAGATGAGCAGTTCTTC
-,-,TRBJ1-5,TRBV10-3,CAISEGARQPQHF,TGTGCCATCAGTGAGGGGGCCCGTCAGCCCCAGCATTTT
-,TRBD2,TRBJ2-5,TRBV3-1/TRBV3-2,CASSLRLAGALETQYF,TGTGCCAGCAGCTTACGACTAGCGGGAGCGTTAGAGACCCAGTACTTC
-,TRBD1,TRBJ1-2,TRBV28,CASSSPGRGLGMMEGYTF,TGTGCCAGCAGTTCCCCAGGAAGGGGGCTAGGGATGATGGAGGGCTACACCTTC
-,TRBD2,TRBJ2-3,TRBV6-5,CASSWAGGSTDTQYF,TGTGCCAGCAGTTGGGCGGGAGGCAGCACAGATACGCAGTATTTT
-,-,TRBJ2-7,TRBV11-2,CASSIDGGPYEQYF,TGTGCCAGCAGCATCGACGGGGGGCCCTACGAGCAGTACTTC
-,-,TRBJ2-6,TRBV10-3,CAISESKGSGSLSGANVLTF,TGTGCCATCAGTGAGTCGAAAGGGTCAGGGTCCCTCTCTGGGGCCAACGTCCTGACTTTC
-,-,TRBJ2-5,TRBV20-1,CSAPVETQYF,TGCAGTGCTCCTGTAGAGACCCAGTACTTC
-,-,TRBJ1-1,TRBV7-2,CASSSRGGRAVNTEAFF,TGTGCCAGCAGCTCCCGCGGGGGGAGGGCAGTGAACACTGAAGCTTTCTTT
-,-,TRBJ1-5,TRBV6-5,CASSYSFGQPQPQHF,TGTGCCAGCAGTTACTCGTTCGGACAGCCTCAGCCCCAGCATTTT
few,-,TRBJ1-6,TRBV28,CASRTEYNSPLHF,TGTGCCAGCAGGACAGAGTATAATTCACCCCTCCACTTT
medium-sized,TRBD2,TRBJ2-1,TRBV5-5,CASSLGWPSSGSHNEQFF,TGTGCCAGCAGCTTGGGGTGGCCATCTAGCGGGAGTCACAATGAGCAGTTCTTC
-,TRBD1,TRBJ1-5,TRBV28,CASIGQGRNQPQHF,TGTGCCAGCATCGGACAGGGGCGCAATCAGCCCCAGCATTTT
-,TRBD2,TRBJ2-7,TRBV11-3,CASSPGLASGSSYEQYF,TGTGCCAGCAGCCCGGGACTCGCGAGCGGGAGTTCCTACGAGCAGTACTTC
-,TRBD1,TRBJ1-1,TRBV15,CATSSHRGTEAFF,TGTGCCACCAGCAGCCACAGGGGGACTGAAGCTTTCTTT
-,TRBD1,TRBJ2-1,TRBV28,CASSLLQGLDEQFF,TGTGCCAGCAGTTTACTACAGGGGCTAGATGAGCAGTTCTTC
-,-,TRBJ2-2,TRBV7-9,CASSLEQGTAGELFF,TGTGCCAGCAGCTTAGAGCAGGGAACGGCCGGGGAGCTGTTTTTT
-,TRBD1,TRBJ1-4,TRBV7-7,CASSHAIDRVREKLFF,TGTGCCAGCAGCCATGCGATTGACAGGGTACGTGAAAAACTGTTTTTT
-,-,TRBJ1-1,TRBV7-9,CASSPRTEAFF,TGTGCCAGCAGCCCTCGGACTGAAGCTTTCTTT
-,TRBD1,TRBJ2-1,TRBV9,CASMATGGNEQFF,TGTGCCAGCATGGCGACAGGGGGCAATGAGCAGTTCTTC
once,-,TRBJ2-7,TRBV6-2/TRBV6-3,CASSYGTTSYEQYF,TGTGCCAGCAGTTACGGGACAACCTCCTACGAGCAGTACTTC
-,TRBD1,TRBJ2-7,TRBV5-1,CASSPPTGGIDEQYF,TGCGCCAGCAGCCCACCGACAGGGGGCATCGACGAGCAGTACTTC
-,-,TRBJ2-1,TRBV7-8,CASSLGSLGGNEQFF,TGTGCCAGCAGCTTAGGGAGTCTTGGGGGGAATGAGCAGTTCTTC
few,TRBD2,TRBJ2-7,TRBV2,CASRELAGLTYEQYF,TGTGCCAGCAGGGAACTAGCGGGACTAACCTACGAGCAGTACTTC